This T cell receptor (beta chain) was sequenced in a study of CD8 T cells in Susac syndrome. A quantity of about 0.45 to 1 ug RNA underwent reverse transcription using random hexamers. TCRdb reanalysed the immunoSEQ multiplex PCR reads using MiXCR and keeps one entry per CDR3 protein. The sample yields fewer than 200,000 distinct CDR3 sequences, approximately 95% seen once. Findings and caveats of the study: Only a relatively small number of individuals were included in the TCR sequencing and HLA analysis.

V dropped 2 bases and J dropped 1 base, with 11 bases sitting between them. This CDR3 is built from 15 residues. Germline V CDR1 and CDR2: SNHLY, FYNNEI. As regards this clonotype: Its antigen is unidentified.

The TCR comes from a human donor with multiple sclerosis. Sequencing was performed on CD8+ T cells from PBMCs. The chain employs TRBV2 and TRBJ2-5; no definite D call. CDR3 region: CASSESRLSQETQYF. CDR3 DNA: TGTGCCAGCAGTGAAAGTAGGCTTTCCCAAGAGACCCAGTACTTC.